A single sample is the source of the 26 T cell receptor beta chains below, sequenced in a study of blood T cells in healthy people across ages. The authors ran a second PCR of about 6 to 11 cycles using a sample-barcoded 5' primer and a J-beta primer mix. Each CDR3 protein gets one entry after TCRdb re-called the 5' RACE reads with MiXCR. The sample contains roughly 1.9 million distinct CDR3 sequences, more than 35% of which appear only once. The sample taken for sequencing was blood. Receptors were obtained from a human donor in good health.

This clonotype has ten or more counts. The chain couples TRBV10-2 to TRBJ2-1; D may correspond to TRBD1 or TRBD2 (6 bases each). V was clipped by 7 bases and J by 6 bases, with 13 bases between them. This CDR3 comprises 13 residues. Germline V gives CDR1 WSHSY, CDR2 SAAADI. The CDR3 spells CASMWGAANEQFF. The CDR3 nucleotides read TGCGCCAGCATGTGGGGGGCGGCCAATGAGCAGTTCTTC.

This clonotype was seen a few times. The chain joins TRBV29-1 to TRBJ1-2; 9 bases match TRBD1. The length of the CDR3 is 14 residues. The J segment lost 6 bases and the V segment lost 2 bases, leaving 7 bases of the junction unmatched. CDR1 and CDR2 (germline): SQVTM, ANQGSEA. The CDR3 spells CSVERGQGKNGYTF. CDR3 DNA: TGCAGCGTTGAACGTGGACAGGGGAAGAATGGCTACACCTTC.

The J gene is TRBJ2-1, the V gene TRBV12-3 or TRBV12-4; 7 bases match TRBD2. CDR3 length: 11 residues. V lost 6 bases and J lost 9; bases outside the gene matches: 2. Here the CDR3 DNA reads TGTGCCAGCAGGGTAGCGGGTGAGCAGTTCTTC. Translating it yields CASRVAGEQFF.

This chain joins TRBV11-1 and TRBJ2-3; no definite D call. The CDR3 is 13 residues long. Germline CDR1 reads SGHAT; CDR2 reads FQDESV (reference sequence). With 4 bases removed from V and 6 bases from J, the gap between germline ends came to 11 bases. The CDR3 bases are TGTGCCAGCAGCTCCCATTCCGGCGATACGCAGTATTTT. Its protein is CASSSHSGDTQYF. The full variable domain, rest sourced from reference TRBV11-1 and TRBJ2-3, is EAEVAQSPRYKITEKSQAVAFWCDPISGHATLYWYRQILGQGPELLVQFQDESVVDDSQLPKDRFSAERLKGVDSTLKIQPAELGDSAMYLCASSSHSGDTQYFGPGTRLTVL.

V is TRBV7-9 and J is TRBJ1-2; D ambiguous. The CDR3 consists of 18 residues. V lost 1 base and J lost 4, with 22 bases in between. Germline CDR1 reads SEHNR; CDR2 reads FQNEAQ (reference sequence). CDR3 in amino acids: CASSLGPRNDGASYGYTF. CDR3 nucleotide sequence: TGTGCCAGCAGCTTAGGCCCACGGAATGACGGCGCGAGCTATGGCTACACCTTC.

This clonotype appeared a few times. V and J are TRBV6-5 and TRBJ2-2, with TRBD1 as a possible D gene (5 bases). Germline CDR1 reads MNHEY; CDR2 reads SVGAGI. This CDR3 spans 14 amino acids. The germline V and J ends were trimmed by 6 bases and 5 bases, with 13 bases remaining between them. The CDR3 region is CASRDQGLTGELFF. The CDR3 coding sequence is TGTGCCAGCAGGGACCAGGGCCTAACCGGGGAGCTGTTTTTT.

This sequence joins TRBV5-5 and TRBJ2-7; tentatively, D is TRBD1 (6 bases). This CDR3 has 15 amino acids. Germline V lookup: CDR1 SGHKS, CDR2 YYEKEE (reference sequence). Trimming removed 0 bases at V and 3 bases at J, with 13 bases between. CDR3 DNA: TGTGCCAGCAGCTTGGGCAGGGGTGTCCGCTACGAGCAGTACTTC. Translated, it gives CASSLGRGVRYEQYF.

CDR3 in DNA: TGTGCCAGCAGACAGAGTAGCAATCAGCCCCAGCATTTT. Protein product: CASRQSSNQPQHF. This sequence joins TRBV12-3 or TRBV12-4 and TRBJ1-5; no clear D. The CDR3 is 13 amino acids. The germline V and J ends were trimmed by 6 bases and 0 bases, with 6 bases remaining between them.

This chain links TRBV7-2 with TRBJ2-5; D is ambiguous. Germline-derived CDR1 and CDR2 are SGHTA and FQGNSA. This CDR3 contains 14 residues. The V and J ends lost 2 bases and 5 bases respectively, with 12 bases between them. The CDR3: CASSLYGSTETQYF. Here the CDR3 DNA reads TGTGCCAGCAGCTTATACGGTAGCACGGAGACCCAGTACTTC.

V usage is TRBV20-1 and J usage is TRBJ2-1; weak D call: TRBD1 (5 bases). CDR1 is DFQATT, CDR2 SNEGSKA, per germline (reference sequence). The CDR3 covers 18 residues. Trimming removed 0 bases at V and 0 bases at J, with 18 bases between. CDR3 nucleotides: TGCAGTGCTAGAGATCTGGCCAGGGCCATGAGCTCCTACAATGAGCAGTTCTTC. It translates to CSARDLARAMSSYNEQFF.

This clonotype has a handful of counts. The chain carries TRBV20-1 and TRBJ2-3; weak D call: TRBD1 (6 bases). Looked up from germline, CDR1 is DFQATT and CDR2 is SNEGSKA (reference sequence). Trimming took 4 bases from V and 2 from J, leaving 19 bases between them. This CDR3 region has 16 residues. This chain's CDR3 is CSATRQEYRVTDTQYF. CDR3 nucleotide sequence: TGCAGTGCTACCCGCCAGGAATACAGGGTCACAGATACGCAGTATTTT.

With regard to this clonotype: A single base separates this from a much larger clone, so it may be a read error. The chain employs TRBV12-3 or TRBV12-4 and TRBJ2-6; 9 positions agree with TRBD1. With 5 bases clipped from V and 2 bases from J, the junction kept 1 base outside the gene matches. The CDR3 contains 15 residues. The CDR3 bases are TGTGCCAGCAGTCACAGGGGGCCTGGGGCCAACGTCCTGACTTTC. It encodes CASSHRGPGANVLTF.

The J gene is TRBJ2-1, the V gene TRBV7-2, with unresolved D. This CDR3 is built from 16 residues. Trimming took off 2 bases at V and 6 bases at J, with 17 bases between the two ends. Germline CDR1 and CDR2: SGHTA and FQGNSA. The CDR3 spells CASSLLGMYSPNEQFF. CDR3 coding DNA: TGTGCCAGCAGCTTATTGGGTATGTACTCTCCCAATGAGCAGTTCTTC. The full variable domain, its missing parts supplied by reference TRBV7-2 and TRBJ2-1, is GAGVSQSPSNKVTEKGKDVELRCDPISGHTALYWYRQSLGQGLEFLIYFQGNSAPDKSGLPSDRFSAERTGGSVSTLTIQRTQQEDSAVYLCASSLLGMYSPNEQFFGPGTRLTVL.

CDR3 coding DNA: TGTGCCACCGAGCGTAGCGGGAGAACCTACAATGAGCAGTTCTTC. It translates to CATERSGRTYNEQFF. This chain connects TRBV5-5 to TRBJ2-1; TRBD2 aligns across 9 bases. The CDR3 spans 15 residues. Per germline, CDR1 SGHKS and CDR2 YYEKEE (reference sequence). Trimming took 9 bases from V and 2 from J; bases not matched to a gene: 9.

There are a few counts of this clonotype. The genes are TRBV5-1 and TRBJ1-2, with D unresolved. Germline CDR1 and CDR2: SGHRS and YFSETQ. The CDR3 has 13 amino acids. Trimming removed 4 bases at V and 6 bases at J, with 13 bases between. For the CDR3, the DNA is TGCGCCAGCAGCCCCCCCGAGGTAAATGGCTACACCTTC. Its translation: CASSPPEVNGYTF.

There are a few counts of this clonotype. J is TRBJ1-2 and V is TRBV20-1; D may be TRBD1 (5 bases). The CDR3 is 12 amino acids. Trimming took 8 bases from V and 5 from J, leaving 15 bases between them. Germline CDR1 and CDR2: DFQATT and SNEGSKA (reference sequence). In DNA form, the CDR3 reads TGCAGTTCGACTGGGGGGTTTTATGGCTACACCTTC. It specifies CSSTGGFYGYTF.

This chain uses TRBV4-3 with TRBJ2-7, with 10 nucleotides matching TRBD2. The CDR3 length is 16 residues. Trimming at V came to 2 bases and at J to 3 bases, leaving 7 bases not matched to a gene. Germline-derived CDR1 and CDR2 are LGHNA and YSLEER. The CDR3 sequence is CASSQSTSGDFYEQYF. DNA of the CDR3: TGCGCCAGCAGCCAATCAACTAGCGGGGATTTCTACGAGCAGTACTTC.

CDR3 sequence reads: CATSDFSSTETQYF. For the CDR3, the DNA is TGTGCCACCAGTGATTTTTCCTCTACAGAGACCCAGTACTTC. J is TRBJ2-5 and V is TRBV24-1, with D hard to call. Trimming pared 1 base from V and 4 bases from J, leaving 9 bases between. The CDR3 sequence is 14 residues long. Germline CDR1 is KGHDR and CDR2 is SFDVKD.

Concerning this clonotype: Relative to the germline gene, one junction end is altered; a read error may explain this. The chain combines TRBV4-1 with TRBJ1-1; TRBD1 aligns across 8 bases. In germline, CDR1 is MGHRA, CDR2 YSYEKL. The CDR3 consists of 16 residues. The CDR3 reads CAGSPRTGRVNTEAFF. As DNA, the CDR3 is TGCGCCGGCAGCCCTCGGACAGGGCGGGTTAACACTGAAGCTTTCTTT.

This clonotype was seen a handful of times. V usage is TRBV6-2 or TRBV6-3 and J usage is TRBJ2-7, with D hard to call. This CDR3 is 14 amino acids long. V lost 2 bases and J 5 bases, leaving 13 bases between the germline ends. Germline V gives CDR1 MNHEY, CDR2 SVGEGT. This CDR3 is CASSYPGLIHEQYF. CDR3 in DNA: TGTGCCAGCAGTTACCCCGGCCTCATCCACGAGCAGTACTTC.

This clonotype has only one observation. The chain uses TRBV27 and TRBJ1-2; tentatively, D is TRBD1 (5 bases). The CDR3 runs to 16 residues. Trimming pared 0 bases from V and 4 bases from J, leaving 15 bases between. Germline V gives CDR1 MNHEY, CDR2 SMNVEV (reference sequence). DNA of the CDR3: TGTGCCAGCAGTTTATCCCCCGTGGGGGGACCCTATGGCTACACCTTC. Amino acids: CASSLSPVGGPYGYTF.

This clonotype was counted a few times. This sequence joins TRBV7-2 and TRBJ2-7; D tentatively fits TRBD1 or TRBD2 (6 bases each). Germline-derived CDR1 and CDR2 are SGHTA and FQGNSA. The V and J ends lost 1 base and 6 bases respectively, with 10 bases between them. There are 13 residues in the CDR3. The CDR3 coding sequence is TGTGCCAGCAGCTTAGTAGGGGGGTTCGAGCAGTACTTC. It specifies CASSLVGGFEQYF.

This clonotype was detected many times. V is TRBV20-1 and J is TRBJ2-7; TRBD1 or TRBD2 may be the D gene (5 bases each). CDR1 DFQATT and CDR2 SNEGSKA come from the germline V gene (reference sequence). Trimming removed 6 bases at V and 0 bases at J, with 15 bases between. The CDR3 is made up of 14 amino acids. The DNA for the CDR3 is TGCAGTGCCAACCGGGGCAGCAACTCCTACGAGCAGTACTTC. It is translated as CSANRGSNSYEQYF.

The gene calls are TRBV3-1 and TRBJ1-5, with 8 bases fitting TRBD1. CDR1 and CDR2 from the germline V gene are LGHDT and YNNKEL (reference sequence). CDR3 length: 16 residues. The V segment lost 0 bases and the J segment 2 bases; nucleotides outside the gene matches: 3. Written as DNA, the CDR3 is TGTGCCAGCAGCCAAGATGCAGGGGGCGGCAATCAGCCCCAGCATTTT. It encodes CASSQDAGGGNQPQHF.

The V gene is TRBV28, the J gene TRBJ1-2; D gene ambiguous. The germline V and J ends were trimmed by 1 base and 8 bases, with 20 bases remaining between them. This CDR3 comprises 16 residues. In germline, CDR1 is MDHEN, CDR2 SYDVKM. Here the CDR3 reads CASSLYFLPTAGGYTF. The CDR3 DNA follows: TGTGCCAGCAGTTTATACTTCCTTCCCACCGCGGGGGGCTACACCTTC.

About this clonotype: The CDR3 does not close with the conserved phenylalanine or tryptophan, likely indicating a read error. V usage is TRBV29-1 and J usage is TRBJ2-3; D not certain. The CDR3 length is 12 residues. CDR1 is SQVTM and CDR2 is ANQGSEA in the germline V gene. The V end was cut by 3 bases, the J end by 5 bases, with 9 bases between. CDR3: CSVDAPGDTQYV. The CDR3 DNA reads TGCAGCGTTGACGCGCCGGGAGATACGCAGTATGTT.